One T cell receptor beta chain is described in this entry. Its antigen is unknown. V was clipped by 5 bases and J by 3 bases, with 5 bases between them. Germline values: CDR1 SGHTA, CDR2 FQGTGA. The CDR3 extends over 12 amino acids. These data are taken from a study of CD8+CD57+ T cells in acquired aplastic anemia. Study observations and caveats: Patients and controls turned out to have twenty-nine CD8+ CDR3 sequences in common.

According to the study, genomic DNA was the template for TCR beta VDJ and CDR3 profiling. Via MiXCR, TCRdb re-called the reads, giving one row per CDR3 protein. The sample contains 75,000 to 80,000 distinct CDR3 sequences, about 70% of which appear only once. For sequencing, patients were chosen who had shown expansion of CD8+CD57+ cells by flow cytometry. Patients were untreated when blood was sampled. The receptor comes from a human donor with aplastic anemia. The sample comprised sorted CD4+, CD8+, or CD8+CD57+ T cells (not recorded which) from PBMCs. This rearrangement joins TRBV7-3 to TRBJ2-1; D gene ambiguous. The CDR3 nucleotides read TGTGCCAGCAGCCGCGGCTACAATGAGCAGTTCTTC. Protein: CASSRGYNEQFF.